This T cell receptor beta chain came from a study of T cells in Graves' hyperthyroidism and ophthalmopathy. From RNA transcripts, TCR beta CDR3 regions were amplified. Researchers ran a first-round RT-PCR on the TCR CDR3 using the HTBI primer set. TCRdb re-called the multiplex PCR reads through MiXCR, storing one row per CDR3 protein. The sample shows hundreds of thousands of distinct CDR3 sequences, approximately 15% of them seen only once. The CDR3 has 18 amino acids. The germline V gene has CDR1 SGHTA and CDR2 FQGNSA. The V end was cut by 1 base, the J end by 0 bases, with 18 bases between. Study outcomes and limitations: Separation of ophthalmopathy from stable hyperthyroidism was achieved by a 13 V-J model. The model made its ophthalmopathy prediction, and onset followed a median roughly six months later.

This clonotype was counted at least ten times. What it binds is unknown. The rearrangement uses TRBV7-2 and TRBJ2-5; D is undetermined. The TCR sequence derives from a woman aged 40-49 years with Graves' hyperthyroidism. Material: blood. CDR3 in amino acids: CASSLGPGLFGYQETQYF. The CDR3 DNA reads TGTGCCAGCAGCTTAGGCCCCGGTCTTTTCGGGTACCAAGAGACCCAGTACTTC.